The present TCR beta chain was sequenced within a study of T cells expressing NK-cell markers. This CDR3 has 12 residues. 5'RACE template switching with UMIs produced the TCR beta cDNA. TCRdb reprocessed the 5' RACE reads, with one entry per CDR3 protein and no DNA. This table lists about 150,000 distinct CDR3 sequences. Findings of the study overall: Unclear, still, was the HCMV specificity of the expanded NKG2C+ T cell clones. A handful of donors showed these clonotypes also leading the CD3+CD56-NKG2C+ fraction.

Comment on this clonotype: The antigen remains undetermined.

Sequencing was carried out using blood T cells: a sorted CD56 or NKG2C T cell subset, CD4+ or CD8+ T cells, or bulk PBMC T cells (not recorded which). This clonotype was obtained from a woman between 45 and 60 years old in good health. The J gene is TRBJ1-1, the V gene TRBV12-3 or TRBV12-4. CDR3: CASSLAGHEAFF.